Below are 15 T cell receptor beta chains sequenced from a single sample in a study of OX40 agonist ivuxolimab in advanced cancers. Measured with immunoSEQ multiplex PCR; TCRdb has only the in-frame clones, and not every one. The data contain roughly 66,000 clones, less than 90% of them singletons. The starting material was CD4+ or CD8+ T cells sorted from blood, obtained in a trial of the OX40 agonist ivuxolimab. Source of these receptors: an adult with an advanced solid tumor such as melanoma, head and neck, liver or kidney cancer.

V is TRBV6-5 and J is TRBJ1-1; perhaps TRBD1 as D (5 bases). Germline CDR1 is MNHEY and CDR2 is SVGAGI. The CDR3 spans 15 residues. V was trimmed by 3 bases and J by 5 bases, leaving 16 bases between them. CDR3 loop: CASSYLGQGRTEAFF. In nucleotides, the CDR3 is TGTGCCAGCAGTTATTTAGGGCAGGGTAGGACTGAAGCTTTCTTT.

The chain recombines TRBV10-3 with TRBJ2-1; unclear D gene. Germline V gives CDR1 ENHRY, CDR2 SYGVKD. This CDR3 has 16 residues. The ends were cut back, 2 bases at V and 10 bases at J, with 21 bases in the middle. The CDR3 DNA reads as TGTGCCATCAGTGAGGATTTGGTGGCTAGTGGGTTGGAGCAGTTCTTC. Its protein is CAISEDLVASGLEQFF.

This chain links TRBV28 with TRBJ1-1; 8 positions agree with TRBD1. The length of the CDR3 is 12 residues. The V gene end was trimmed by 6 bases and the J gene end by 4 bases; junction bases not matched to a gene: 1. Germline CDR1 reads MDHEN; CDR2 reads SYDVKM. The CDR3 region has the DNA TGTGCCAGCAGAACAGGGGGCACTGAAGCTTTCTTT. It codes for CASRTGGTEAFF.

This clone was found once. The chain joins TRBV7-9 to TRBJ2-1, with a possible D match to TRBD2 (5 bases). CDR3 length: 14 residues. With 3 bases removed from V and 5 bases from J, the gap between germline ends came to 11 bases. Germline lookup yields CDR1 SEHNR and CDR2 FQNEAQ (reference sequence). CDR3 sequence (DNA): TGTGCCAGCAGCTTTCGGACTGCTAACAATGAGCAGTTCTTC. Its translation: CASSFRTANNEQFF.

CDR3 coding DNA: TGTGCCAGCAGCGGAGGACAGTCGGAGACCCAGTACTTC. Protein sequence: CASSGGQSETQYF. The rearrangement uses TRBV9 and TRBJ2-5, with D possibly TRBD1 on 6 matching bases. V lost 3 bases to trimming and J lost 5 bases, with 11 bases between them. The CDR3 has 13 residues. CDR1 is SGDLS, CDR2 YYNGEE, per germline.

This chain links TRBV19 with TRBJ2-7; 13 bases are shared with TRBD2. V trimming: 3 bases; J trimming: 5 bases; junction bases outside the gene matches: 10. The CDR3 has 17 amino acids. Germline assignment: CDR1 LNHDA and CDR2 SQIVND (reference sequence). The CDR3 sequence: CASSIAGGTSGINEQYF. CDR3 sequence (DNA): TGTGCCAGTAGTATTGCGGGGGGGACTAGCGGGATCAACGAGCAGTACTTC.

This chain connects TRBV11-3 to TRBJ2-2; D not certain. Germline loops: CDR1 SGHNT, CDR2 YENEEA. The CDR3 covers 14 residues. Trimming left V 5 bases short and J 6 bases short, with 13 bases between. CDR3 DNA sequence: TGTGCCAGCAGCCTCCTTGGGGTTTCCGGGGAGCTGTTTTTT. Protein product: CASSLLGVSGELFF.

The chain employs TRBV4-3 and TRBJ1-1, with TRBD1 identical over 10 bases. Unmatched junction bases numbered 6, after V lost 4 bases and J lost 1 base. The CDR3 has 16 amino acids. Germline V CDR1 and CDR2: LGHNA, YSLEER. The CDR3 region is CASSLGQGGANTEAFF. The CDR3 DNA reads TGCGCCAGCAGCCTAGGACAGGGGGGCGCGAACACTGAAGCTTTCTTT.

The chain links TRBV6-5 to TRBJ2-3; 8 bases line up with TRBD2. Germline V gene lookup returns CDR1 MNHEY and CDR2 SVGAGI. V lost 5 bases to trimming and J lost 4 bases; unmatched junction nucleotides: 8. The CDR3 runs to 15 residues. The DNA for the CDR3 is TGTGCCAGCAGTCGACAAATGGGACTAGCAGATACGCAGTATTTT. Protein: CASSRQMGLADTQYF.

This chain joins TRBV6-6 and TRBJ1-5; D remains unclear. Germline CDR1 MNHNY, CDR2 SVGAGI (reference sequence). Trimming took 7 bases from V and 5 from J, leaving 12 bases between them. The CDR3 spans 13 residues. The DNA for the CDR3 is TGTGCCAGCAAGCAGGCGAGGGATCAGCCCCAGCATTTT. Translating gives CASKQARDQPQHF.

This chain connects TRBV6-5 to TRBJ2-7; no clear D gene. This CDR3 is 13 amino acids long. CDR1 is MNHEY and CDR2 is SVGAGI in the germline V gene. V was shortened by 8 bases and J by 4 bases, with 15 bases between the two germline ends. The CDR3, as DNA: TGTGCCAGCGGGGATACGGTTCAGTACGAGCAGTACTTC. Translation: CASGDTVQYEQYF.

The gene calls are TRBV19 and TRBJ2-7; TRBD1 agrees at 10 bases. CDR1 is LNHDA, CDR2 SQIVND, per germline (reference sequence). Germline trimming cut 7 bases from V and 6 bases from J; bases unmatched to any gene: 15. The CDR3 sequence is 16 residues long. The CDR3 DNA follows: TGTGCCAGTACCAAAGGTCCCGGGACAGGGGCACGCGAGCAGTACTTC. Translated, it gives CASTKGPGTGAREQYF.

The rearrangement joins TRBV6-1 to TRBJ1-2; 9 bases match TRBD1. This CDR3 is 14 amino acids long. The V segment lost 5 bases and the J segment 4 bases; nucleotides outside the gene matches: 5. Germline CDR1 and CDR2: MNHNS and SASEGT. CDR3 DNA sequence: TGTGCCAGCAGTAAAGGGACAGGGTTCTATGGCTACACCTTC. Protein product: CASSKGTGFYGYTF.

This clone was seen a few times. The chain has TRBV7-2 and TRBJ2-1; perhaps TRBD1 as D (5 bases). V dropped 6 bases and J dropped 5 bases, with 23 bases sitting between them. The CDR3 loop spans 17 amino acids. CDR1 and CDR2 from the germline V gene are SGHTA and FQGNSA. The CDR3 nucleotides read TGTGCCAGCAGTTTTACTGGACAAGCTACTTATCACAATGAGCAGTTCTTC. It is translated as CASSFTGQATYHNEQFF.

V is TRBV10-2 and J is TRBJ1-1; the match to TRBD1 covers 7 bases. CDR1 WSHSY and CDR2 SAAADI come from the germline V gene. The CDR3 loop spans 14 amino acids. V gave up 6 bases and J gave up 3 bases; unmatched junction bases: 7. CDR3 bases: TGCGCCAGCAGCGTACAGGGGAGTGACACTGAAGCTTTCTTT. The encoded protein is CASSVQGSDTEAFF.